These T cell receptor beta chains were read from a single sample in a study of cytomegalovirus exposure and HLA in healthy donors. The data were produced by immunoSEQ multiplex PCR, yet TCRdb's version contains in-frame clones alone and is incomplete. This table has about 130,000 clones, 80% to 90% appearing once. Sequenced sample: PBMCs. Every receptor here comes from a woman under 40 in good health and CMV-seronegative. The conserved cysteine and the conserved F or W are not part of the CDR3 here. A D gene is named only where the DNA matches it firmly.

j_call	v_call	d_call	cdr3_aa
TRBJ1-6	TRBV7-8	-	ASSLGGNSPLH
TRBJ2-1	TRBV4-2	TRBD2	ASSPGTSGYNEQF
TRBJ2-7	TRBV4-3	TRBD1	ASSQAGQNEQY
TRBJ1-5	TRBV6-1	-	ASREDNNQPQH
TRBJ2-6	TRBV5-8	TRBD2	ASSIGTSGLSGANVLT
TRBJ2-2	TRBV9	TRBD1	ASSEPDRVGTGELF
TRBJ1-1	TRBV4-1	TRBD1	ASSQRTGVTEAF
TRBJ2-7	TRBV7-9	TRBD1	ASRSGQSYEQY
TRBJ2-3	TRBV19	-	ASGQGGGDTQY
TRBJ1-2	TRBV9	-	ASSLGSYGYT
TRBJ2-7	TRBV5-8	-	ASSLYSYEQY
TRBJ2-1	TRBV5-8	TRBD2	ASKPGLAGVEQF
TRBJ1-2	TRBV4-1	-	ASSQGRDTDGYT
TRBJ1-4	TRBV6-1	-	ASSGATGRGNEKLF
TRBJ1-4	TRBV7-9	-	SSSQRDISSTNEKLF
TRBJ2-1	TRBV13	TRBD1	ASSPRQGQNYNEQF
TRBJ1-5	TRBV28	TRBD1	AILRQGNQPQH
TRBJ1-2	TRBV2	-	ASSDSGWHT
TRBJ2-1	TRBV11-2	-	ASSLLFQNEQF
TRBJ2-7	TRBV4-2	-	ASSQDRERAAYEQY
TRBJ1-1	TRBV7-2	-	ASSFAGTSNTEAF
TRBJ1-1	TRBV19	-	ASSRGQNTEAF
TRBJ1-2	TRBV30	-	ASSSPGQNYGYT
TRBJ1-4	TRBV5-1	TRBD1	ASSLTGGATEKLF
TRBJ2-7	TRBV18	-	ASSPDLASHEQY
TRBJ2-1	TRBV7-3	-	ASSLTGRGLAREDNEQF
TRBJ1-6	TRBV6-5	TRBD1	ASSYGRAGGVSPLH
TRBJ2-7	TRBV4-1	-	ASSLEGGYEQY
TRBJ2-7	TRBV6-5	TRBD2	ASRPLSGNSYEQY
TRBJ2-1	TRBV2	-	ASSPNLRRAYNEQF
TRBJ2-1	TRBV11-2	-	ASSLEGGVYNEQF
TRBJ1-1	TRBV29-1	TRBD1	SSGGPAGTEAF
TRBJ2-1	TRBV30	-	AWSVWQGFDNEQF
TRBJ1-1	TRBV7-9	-	ASSPSFTGMRTEAF
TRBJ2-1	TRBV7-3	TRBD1	ASSFDRDSYNEQF
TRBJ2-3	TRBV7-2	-	ASSVTGTSTDTQY
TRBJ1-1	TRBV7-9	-	ASSSTGSNTEAF
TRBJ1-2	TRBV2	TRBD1	ASRGTGEGYT
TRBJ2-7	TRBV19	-	ATRQSPTYEQY
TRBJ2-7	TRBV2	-	ASILTLGPSGYEQY
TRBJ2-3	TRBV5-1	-	ASSATSLDTQY
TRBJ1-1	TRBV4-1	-	ASSQGAGRDTEAF
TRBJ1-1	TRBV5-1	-	ASSSGSDTEAF
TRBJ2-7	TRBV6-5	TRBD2	ASSFAGGSYEQY
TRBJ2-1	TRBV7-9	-	ASNPDSYNEQF
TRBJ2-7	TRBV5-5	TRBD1	ASRQGTGEQY
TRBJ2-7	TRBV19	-	ASSEVATAAYEQY
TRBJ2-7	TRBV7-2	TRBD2	ASTQQIAGGTYEQY
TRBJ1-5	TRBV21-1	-	ASSRSGGNQPQH
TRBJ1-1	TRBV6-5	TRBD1	ASSYATGVTEAF